Sequencing of this T cell receptor (beta chain) was carried out in a study of molecular identifiers for immune sequencing clone quantification. Notes on this clonotype: Its antigen remains unidentified.

Sorting isolated naive CD8 T cells as CD8+CD4-CCR7+CD45RA+ events. Via MiXCR, TCRdb re-called the PCR reads, giving one row per CDR3 protein. The sample has around 480,000 distinct CDR3 sequences, about a fifth seen once. Study-level findings and limits: Clones that exceeded 20 RNA copies held over 99% of effector molecules, yet under 1% in naive cells.

This CDR3 has 17 amino acids. The ends lost 2 bases at V and 0 bases at J; junction bases unmatched: 4. Germline V CDR1 and CDR2: LNHDA, SQIVND (reference sequence). J is TRBJ2-6 and V is TRBV19; 7 bases match TRBD2. The TCR comes from a human donor in good health. Some libraries in this study had Jurkat cell RNA spiked in. Sequenced input: naive CD8+ T cells from blood, with Jurkat cell RNA spiked in. Subset in this sample: FACS-sorted CD8+CD4-CCR7+CD45RA+ naive T cells. This CDR3 reads CASSIYGGGSGANVLTF. CDR3 coding DNA: TGTGCCAGTAGTATATATGGGGGGGGCTCTGGGGCCAACGTCCTGACTTTC.